These T cell receptor beta chains were read from a single sample in a study of T cell changes during pregnancy in multiple sclerosis. TCRdb's copy holds only in-frame clones and misses some; the assay was immunoSEQ multiplex PCR. Among about 60,000 clones listed, more than 75% were seen once. The sample was peripheral blood, taken in the second trimester of pregnancy. Receptors were obtained from a female donor with multiple sclerosis, enrolled in a pregnancy study. Both conserved end residues are part of each CDR3. A D gene is named only where the DNA matches it firmly. Size is omitted from some rows. Given values are once, few, many or a class for expanded clones.

j_call v_call d_call clone_size cdr3_aa cdr3_nt
TRBJ1-2 TRBV11-2 - few CASGSGALGYTF TGTGCCAGCGGATCAGGGGCTCTTGGCTACACCTTC
TRBJ1-2 TRBV18 - - CASSPGRGHYGYTF TGTGCCAGCTCACCTGGGCGGGGACACTATGGCTACACCTTC
TRBJ1-2 TRBV10-3 - - CAISEGVQTAGYGYTF TGTGCCATCAGTGAGGGAGTTCAGACGGCCGGCTATGGCTACACCTTC
TRBJ2-7 TRBV18 TRBD2 - CASSPRTSGGLSSYEQYF TGTGCCAGCTCACCAAGGACTAGCGGGGGCCTCAGCTCCTACGAGCAGTACTTC
TRBJ2-7 TRBV5-4 - - CASSLGSGESSYEQYF TGTGCCAGCAGCCTGGGGTCGGGGGAAAGCTCCTACGAGCAGTACTTC
TRBJ1-2 TRBV5-1 TRBD1 - CASSLRTGPYGYTF TGCGCCAGCAGCTTGCGGACAGGGCCCTATGGCTACACCTTC
TRBJ1-1 TRBV18 TRBD1 - CASSSTQGGGTEAFF TGTGCCAGCTCATCCACACAGGGGGGCGGCACTGAAGCTTTCTTT
TRBJ2-3 TRBV9 - - CASSVGRADTQYF TGTGCCAGCAGCGTAGGGAGGGCAGATACGCAGTATTTT
TRBJ1-4 TRBV2 TRBD1 - CASRPTRGPREKLFF TGTGCCAGCAGACCCACCAGGGGGCCGAGGGAAAAACTGTTTTTT
TRBJ2-1 TRBV5-1 TRBD1 - CASSSQGSVEEQFF TGCGCCAGCAGCTCACAGGGGAGTGTAGAAGAGCAGTTCTTC
TRBJ2-2 TRBV10-3 TRBD1 - CAISGTGVANTGELFF TGTGCCATCTCCGGGACAGGAGTCGCGAACACCGGGGAGCTGTTTTTT
TRBJ2-1 TRBV18 - - CASSPSLGLAGAHNEQFF TGTGCCAGCTCACCATCTCTGGGTCTCGCGGGGGCGCACAATGAGCAGTTCTTC
TRBJ2-1 TRBV7-2 TRBD2 - CASSFTSGSYNEQFF TGTGCCAGCAGCTTCACTAGCGGGAGTTACAATGAGCAGTTCTTC
TRBJ1-5 TRBV30 - - CAGGHSSNQPQHF TGTGCAGGGGGTCACTCGAGCAATCAGCCCCAGCATTTT
TRBJ1-6 TRBV23-1 - - CASSPPPVGNSPLHF TGCGCCAGCAGTCCCCCCCCGGTCGGTAATTCACCCCTCCACTTT
TRBJ2-2 TRBV11-3 - - CASSPPRPTRHANTGELFF TGTGCCAGCAGCCCCCCCCGCCCCACTAGACACGCGAACACCGGGGAGCTGTTTTTT
TRBJ2-3 TRBV27 - - CASSLWERADTQYF TGTGCCAGCAGTTTATGGGAGAGGGCAGATACGCAGTATTTT
TRBJ2-7 TRBV13 - - CASSLAGRAYEQYF TGTGCCAGCAGCTTAGCAGGCAGGGCTTACGAGCAGTACTTC
TRBJ1-6 TRBV11-2 TRBD1 - CASSTRQGAASPLHF TGTGCCAGCAGCACCCGACAGGGGGCGGCTTCACCCCTCCACTTT
TRBJ2-7 TRBV7-3 - - CASSLQQGGEQYF TGTGCCAGCAGCTTGCAACAGGGTGGGGAGCAGTACTTC
TRBJ1-5 TRBV7-9 - - CASTRTGNQPQHF TGTGCCAGCACCAGGACAGGCAATCAGCCCCAGCATTTT
TRBJ2-2 TRBV13 TRBD1 - CASSPDRGPFELFF TGTGCCAGCAGCCCAGACAGGGGCCCCTTCGAGCTGTTTTTT
TRBJ2-1 TRBV5-1 TRBD1 - CASSLTGQNSYNEQFF TGCGCCAGCAGCTTGACGGGACAGAACTCCTACAATGAGCAGTTCTTC
TRBJ1-6 TRBV9 TRBD1 few CASSRGQLNSPLHF TGTGCCAGCAGCAGGGGACAGCTCAATTCACCCCTCCACTTT
TRBJ1-2 TRBV7-2 - - CASSEGTSNYGYTF TGTGCCAGCAGCGAGGGGACATCTAACTATGGCTACACCTTC
TRBJ1-6 TRBV7-2 - - CASSLTSARGSPLHF TGTGCCAGCAGCTTAACGTCAGCCCGGGGTTCACCCCTCCACTTT
TRBJ2-7 TRBV10-1 - - CASSPTGNYEQYF TGCGCCAGCAGCCCAACGGGAAACTACGAGCAGTACTTC
TRBJ1-4 TRBV7-2 TRBD1 - CASSLRDRSTNEKLFF TGTGCCAGCAGCTTGAGGGACAGATCAACTAATGAAAAACTGTTTTTT
TRBJ2-1 TRBV14 - - CASSAQIQGEQFF TGTGCCAGCAGCGCGCAGATTCAGGGAGAGCAGTTCTTC
TRBJ2-3 TRBV10-3 TRBD2 - CAIRPGLATDTQYF TGTGCCATCAGGCCGGGACTAGCGACAGATACGCAGTATTTT
TRBJ1-5 TRBV10-3 TRBD1 once CATLDREGQPQHF TGTGCCACCCTCGACAGGGAAGGTCAGCCCCAGCATTTT
TRBJ1-3 TRBV5-1 - - CASSQAAGANTIYF TGCGCCAGCAGCCAAGCAGCAGGGGCGAACACCATATATTTT
TRBJ1-5 TRBV4-3 TRBD1 - CASSQIGGRPQHF TGCGCCAGCAGCCAGATAGGGGGCCGGCCCCAGCATTTT
TRBJ1-2 TRBV5-1 TRBD1 once CASSVTGGRSYGYTF TGCGCCAGCAGCGTCACAGGGGGACGAAGCTATGGCTACACCTTC
TRBJ2-7 TRBV7-9 TRBD2 - CASRPGGGNEQYF TGTGCCAGCAGACCGGGCGGGGGGAACGAGCAGTACTTC
TRBJ2-5 TRBV7-2 - - CASTDLGETQYF TGTGCCAGCACCGACTTGGGAGAGACCCAGTACTTC
TRBJ2-7 TRBV7-7 TRBD1 - CASSSSGQGIFYEQYF TGTGCTAGCAGCTCGTCTGGACAGGGAATTTTCTACGAGCAGTACTTC
TRBJ2-7 TRBV2 - - CASSEGRGGFEQYF TGTGCCAGCAGTGAGGGCAGGGGTGGGTTCGAGCAGTACTTC
TRBJ1-4 TRBV6-6 - - CASSYVSDIFNEKLFF TGTGCCAGCAGTTACGTTTCGGACATCTTTAATGAAAAACTGTTTTTT
TRBJ2-1 TRBV7-9 TRBD1 many CASSAPDRGLVEQFF TGTGCCAGCAGCGCCCCCGACAGGGGGCTAGTTGAGCAGTTCTTC
TRBJ1-1 TRBV11-2 - - CASSMGWEGVRAFF TGTGCCAGCAGCATGGGCTGGGAGGGGGTACGAGCTTTCTTT
TRBJ2-1 TRBV7-3 TRBD2 - CASSLLAGAYNEQFF TGTGCCAGCAGCTTACTAGCGGGGGCCTACAATGAGCAGTTCTTC
TRBJ1-2 TRBV2 - - CASSLEALANYGYTF TGTGCCAGCAGCCTGGAGGCACTAGCTAACTATGGCTACACCTTC
TRBJ1-2 TRBV6-1 - - CASSSAGRSYGYTF TGTGCCAGCAGTTCTGCAGGGCGCAGCTATGGCTACACCTTC
TRBJ2-5 TRBV9 TRBD2 once CASSVAGGLSETQYF TGTGCCAGCAGCGTCGCGGGGGGGCTATCGGAGACCCAGTACTTC
TRBJ2-7 TRBV7-8 - - CASSLGGSAYEQYF TGTGCCAGCAGCTTAGGCGGTAGCGCCTACGAGCAGTACTTC
TRBJ2-1 TRBV7-2 - - CASSYPAGPYNEQFF TGTGCCAGCAGCTACCCGGCGGGGCCCTACAATGAGCAGTTCTTC
TRBJ2-7 TRBV18 - - CASSPVLEGLHEQYF TGTGCCAGCTCACCAGTACTAGAAGGTCTTCACGAGCAGTACTTC
TRBJ1-1 TRBV7-3 - few CASSLTGGDTEAFF TGTGCCAGCAGCTTAACAGGAGGGGACACTGAAGCTTTCTTT
TRBJ2-7 TRBV7-2 TRBD1 - CASSSHGTGGYEQYF TGTGCCAGCAGCTCACACGGGACAGGGGGCTACGAGCAGTACTTC
TRBJ1-5 TRBV7-3 - - CASSLIRGQPQHF TGTGCCAGCAGCTTAATACGAGGTCAGCCCCAGCATTTT
TRBJ2-1 TRBV5-3 - - CARTKTTRSSYNEQFF TGTGCCAGAACGAAGACCACCAGGTCATCCTACAATGAGCAGTTCTTC
TRBJ2-5 TRBV7-7 TRBD2 once CASSLFRRGGKETQYF TGTGCTAGCAGCTTATTCCGGCGGGGGGGAAAAGAGACCCAGTACTTC